This T cell receptor (beta chain) was captured by sequencing in a study of cytomegalovirus exposure and HLA in healthy donors. The study's findings and limits: Among CMV-associated TCR beta chains, most appeared HLA-restricted in a later analysis. In a later analysis, compared with equally common non-associated chains, HLA-associated beta chains were more expanded. Because they were indistinguishable, some V segments, including TRBV6-2 and TRBV6-3, were excluded.

A note on this clone: Its antigen is unknown.

The CDR3 has 13 residues. Per the germline V gene, CDR1 is MNHNY and CDR2 is SVGAGI (reference sequence). V gave up 10 bases and J gave up 5 bases, with 16 bases separating them. 13 Jbeta primers and 60 Vbeta primers were used for the PCR. Sequenced by immunoSEQ multiplex PCR; TCRdb stores in-frame clones only, minus some. Of 150,000 to 180,000 clones listed, 65% to 90% are singletons. The rearrangement joins TRBV6-6 to TRBJ2-3, with D hard to call. The sequence was obtained from a woman between 50 and 59 years old in good health and CMV-seropositive. The sample consisted of PBMCs. CDR3 sequence: CAIHSRGLDTQYF. CDR3 sequence (DNA): TGTGCCATCCATTCTCGCGGCCTAGATACGCAGTATTTT.